The clone carrying this T cell receptor (beta chain) was found a few times. Antigen: not known. Based on a CD8+CD4-CCR7+CD45RA+ profile, naive CD8 T cells were sorted. Methods described previously were used for bulk TCR libraries, and listed TCR primers were applied. TCRdb passed the PCR reads through MiXCR, listing each CDR3 protein once. Among over 600,000 distinct CDR3 sequences listed, approximately 20% were seen once. This record comes from a study of molecular identifiers for immune sequencing clone quantification. Overall study findings and caveats: Molecules of identical TCR sharing a barcode could underestimate highly expanded clone sizes.

This clonotype was obtained from a human donor in good health. Some libraries in this study had Jurkat cell RNA spiked in. The material sequenced was naive CD8+ T cells from blood, with Jurkat cell RNA spiked in. Subset described: FACS-sorted CD8+CD4-CCR7+CD45RA+ naive T cells.

The CDR3 bases are TGTGCCAGCAGTGTACGGGGCGATGAGCAGTTCTTC. This sequence encodes CASSVRGDEQFF. The rearrangement uses TRBV12-3 or TRBV12-4 and TRBJ2-1, with D perhaps TRBD1 or TRBD2 (5 bases each). CDR3 length equals 12 residues. Trimming left V 5 bases short and J 8 bases short, with 10 bases between.